This TCR beta chain is drawn from a study of cytomegalovirus exposure and HLA in healthy donors. Whole-study results and caveats: With high specificity and sensitivity, the classifier reportedly diagnosed cytomegalovirus status. TCR beta sequences reportedly predicted most subjects' HLA-A and HLA-B alleles accurately.

The PCR employed 60 Vbeta primers together with 13 Jbeta primers. Generated by immunoSEQ multiplex PCR, the TCRdb table keeps only in-frame clones and is missing some. Here the sample spans 75,000 to 100,000 clones, roughly two thirds being singletons. Of note for this clone: Its target is not known.

Deletions cut 6 bases from V and 10 bases from J, with 19 bases between. The CDR3 has 14 amino acids. CDR1 and CDR2 (germline): SNHLY, FYNNEI. This receptor was taken from a man in his forties or fifties in good health and CMV-seronegative. Sample: PBMCs. The chain is built from TRBV2 and TRBJ2-1, with D maybe TRBD2 (6 bases). The CDR3: CASSTLTRYGEQFF. The CDR3 nucleotides read TGTGCCAGCAGCACCCTGACTAGATACGGCGAGCAGTTCTTC. Full variable domain (outside the CDR3, taken from reference TRBV2 and TRBJ2-1): EPEVTQTPSHQVTQMGQEVILRCVPISNHLYFYWYRQILGQKVEFLVSFYNNEISEKSEIFDDQFSVERPDGSNFTLKIRSTKLEDSAMYFCASSTLTRYGEQFFGPGTRLTVL.